This T cell receptor beta chain emerged from a study of vaccination and CD4 T cells after COVID-19. Study summary: The convalescents, six males and four females, included two who were Hispanic. Findings of the study overall: Median SARS-CoV-2-reactive clonotype numbers went up from around 19 to 38, but not significantly.

Scientists ran DNA taken from cultured CD4+ T cells through the Oncomine TCR Beta short-read assay for sequencing. Investigators isolated genomic DNA from cultured CD4+ T cells. TCRdb reanalysed the PCR reads using MiXCR and keeps one entry per CDR3 protein. The sample carries roughly 10,000 distinct CDR3 sequences, around 30% recorded once. V lost 8 bases and J 1 base, leaving 16 bases between the germline ends. Germline V gene lookup returns CDR1 SGHTA and CDR2 FQGNSA. The CDR3 covers 15 residues. Treatment: 10-day PBMC culture with coronavirus spike peptide pools or control peptides (ViraFEST assay). This clonotype was seen only a few times. The target antigen is unknown.

The chain combines TRBV7-2 with TRBJ2-3; D may correspond to TRBD1 or TRBD2 (5 bases each). The source material was CD4+ T cells from blood, cultured in vitro, sampled after SARS-CoV-2 vaccination. The sequence derives from a human donor who had recovered from COVID-19. The CDR3 reads CASRGIGTGTDTQYF. The CDR3, as DNA: TGTGCCAGCCGAGGGATCGGGACCGGCACAGATACGCAGTATTTT. The full variable domain, rest sourced from reference TRBV7-2 and TRBJ2-3, is GAGVSQSPSNKVTEKGKDVELRCDPISGHTALYWYRQSLGQGLEFLIYFQGNSAPDKSGLPSDRFSAERTGGSVSTLTIQRTQQEDSAVYLCASRGIGTGTDTQYFGPGTRLTVL.